The 2 T cell receptor beta chains in this list originate from one sample, sequenced in a study of cytomegalovirus exposure and HLA in healthy donors (dated by TCRdb to 2016 to 2017). The method behind the library was the immunoSEQ multiplex PCR assay. The multiplex PCR relied on a mix of 60 forward primers for TCR Vbeta segments and 13 reverse primers for TCR Jbeta segments. In its TCRdb copy, this immuneACCESS table keeps in-frame sequences only and misses some clones. Where compared with another copy, unresolved V genes explain less than half of these, and the others have no known cause. Here the sample has about 160,000 clones; less than 90% occur a single time. 1.9% of the sample goes to the ten largest clones. The specimen was PBMCs. These receptors were obtained from a man between 18 and 29 years old in good health and CMV-seronegative.

The chain carries TRBV6-5 and TRBJ2-7, with 9 bases matching TRBD1. Looked up from germline, CDR1 is MNHEY and CDR2 is SVGAGI. The CDR3 runs to 15 residues. J gave up 2 bases and V 3 bases, and 5 bases lay outside the gene matches. CDR3 region: CASSYRDRAAYEQYF. DNA of the CDR3: TGTGCCAGCAGTTATCGGGACAGGGCGGCCTACGAGCAGTACTTC.

The genes are TRBV7-9 and TRBJ2-3, with 9 positions matching TRBD2. CDR1 is SEHNR, CDR2 FQNEAQ, per germline (reference sequence). The V gene end was trimmed by 5 bases and the J gene end by 0 bases; junction bases not matched to a gene: 3. The CDR3 is 15 residues long. In DNA, the CDR3 is TGTGCCAGCAGCCCCCTAGCGGGGAGCACAGATACGCAGTATTTT. Protein product: CASSPLAGSTDTQYF.